Presented here are 8 T cell receptor beta chains from one specimen sequenced in a study of T-cell reconstitution after alpha-beta-depleted transplantation in children. Preparing the TCRbeta library involved the use of unique molecular identifiers. TCRdb fed the PCR reads into MiXCR, producing one record per CDR3 protein. The sample has 150,000 to 200,000 distinct CDR3 sequences; about 6.3% are singletons. Specimen: PBMCs from the stem cell graft donor, collected from the stem cell graft. These receptors were obtained from a human donor who donated a stem cell graft to a child with Wiskott-Aldrich syndrome.

The sample holds a few counts of this clonotype. The genes are TRBV12-3 or TRBV12-4 and TRBJ2-5; either TRBD1 or TRBD2 may fit D (5 bases each). This CDR3 has 14 amino acids. V lost 4 bases and J lost 5, with 14 bases in between. CDR3 DNA: TGTGCCAGCAGTTCCGGGACGCCGCCCGAGACCCAGTACTTC. Amino acid sequence: CASSSGTPPETQYF.

This clonotype was counted at least ten times. J is TRBJ2-7 and V is TRBV12-3 or TRBV12-4; 7 bases map to TRBD1. CDR3 size: 15 residues. Losses at the gene ends were 5 bases for V and 2 bases for J; bases not matched to a gene: 9. The CDR3 here is CASSGPGQTTYEQYF. The DNA of the CDR3 is TGTGCCAGCAGTGGTCCGGGACAGACCACCTACGAGCAGTACTTC.

The rearrangement uses TRBV7-2 and TRBJ2-7, with TRBD2 identical over 8 bases. Germline lookup yields CDR1 SGHTA and CDR2 FQGNSA. After removal of 0 bases from V and 6 bases from J, the junction contained 7 bases not matched to a gene. This CDR3 is built from 15 residues. The CDR3 loop reads CASSLASGGPREQYF. The DNA of the CDR3 is TGTGCCAGCAGCTTAGCGTCGGGAGGGCCCCGCGAGCAGTACTTC.

This clonotype was seen ten or more times. This chain links TRBV5-1 with TRBJ1-4; the D is unclear. Trimming left V 4 bases short and J 8 bases short, with 12 bases between. The germline CDR1 and CDR2 sequences are SGHRS and YFSETQ. This CDR3 has 13 amino acids. The CDR3 loop reads CASSPPEREKLFF. CDR3 DNA sequence: TGCGCCAGCAGCCCACCCGAGAGAGAAAAACTGTTTTTT.

The V and J genes are TRBV5-1 and TRBJ2-1; TRBD1 matches 11 bases. The CDR3 is 15 amino acids. Germline assignment: CDR1 SGHRS and CDR2 YFSETQ. The ends lost 3 bases at V and 4 bases at J; junction bases unmatched: 3. The CDR3 spells CASSSGTGGYNEQFF. The CDR3 nucleotides are TGCGCCAGCAGCTCCGGGACAGGGGGTTACAATGAGCAGTTCTTC.

This clonotype was observed at least ten times. V usage is TRBV5-1 and J usage is TRBJ1-1, with 7 bases aligning to TRBD1. The CDR3 extends over 16 amino acids. From germline, CDR1 is SGHRS and CDR2 YFSETQ. With 4 bases clipped from V and 1 base from J, the junction kept 10 bases outside the gene matches. The CDR3 protein is CASSTRTGAGNTEAFF. The CDR3 coding sequence is TGCGCCAGCAGCACCCGGACAGGTGCCGGGAACACTGAAGCTTTCTTT.

There are many counts of this clonotype. This rearrangement joins TRBV27 to TRBJ1-4; 7 bases are a match to TRBD1. Germline V gives CDR1 MNHEY, CDR2 SMNVEV (reference sequence). V was pared by 5 bases and J by 6 bases, with 6 bases of the junction left unmatched. The CDR3 totals 14 residues. The chain's CDR3 is CASSRYRGYEKLFF. CDR3 nucleotides: TGTGCCAGCAGTCGATACAGGGGTTATGAAAAACTGTTTTTT.

A note on this clonotype: Possible read error: a much larger clone is one base away. DNA for the CDR3: TGTGCCAGCAGCTTAGTCCGTATGGAGGAGCTGTTTTTT. Its translation is CASSLVRMEELFF. The chain couples TRBV7-2 to TRBJ2-2; D remains unclear. In germline, CDR1 is SGHTA, CDR2 FQGNSA. The germline V and J ends were trimmed by 1 base and 10 bases, with 10 bases remaining between them. CDR3 length: 13 amino acids.